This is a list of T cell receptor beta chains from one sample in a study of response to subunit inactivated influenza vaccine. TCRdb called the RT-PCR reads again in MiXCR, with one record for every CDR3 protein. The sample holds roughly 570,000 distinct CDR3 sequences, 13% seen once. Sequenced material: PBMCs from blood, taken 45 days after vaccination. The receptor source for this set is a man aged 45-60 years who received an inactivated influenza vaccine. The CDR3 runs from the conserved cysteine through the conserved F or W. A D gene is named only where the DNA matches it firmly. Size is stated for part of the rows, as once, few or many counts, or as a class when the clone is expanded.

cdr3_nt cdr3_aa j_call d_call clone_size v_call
TGCAGTGCGGAGGGACTAGGGAATGAGCAGTTCTTC CSAEGLGNEQFF TRBJ2-1 TRBD2 NA TRBV20-1
TGTGCCAGCTCACGTGGACTAGCGGGCACAGATACGCAGTATTTT CASSRGLAGTDTQYF TRBJ2-3 TRBD2 many TRBV18
TGTGCCAGCAGCCCTGGGTCTTTGGGCACAGATACGCAGTATTTT CASSPGSLGTDTQYF TRBJ2-3 NA few TRBV7-9
TGCAGTGCTCGTGGCTACACCTTC CSARGYTF TRBJ1-2 NA NA TRBV20-1
TGCAGCGTTGAAGACAGGGGGCAGGGCACAGATACGCAGTATTTT CSVEDRGQGTDTQYF TRBJ2-3 TRBD1 many TRBV29-1
TGTGCCAGCAGCCCAGGACAGGTTTTCTCCTACGAGCAGTACTTC CASSPGQVFSYEQYF TRBJ2-7 TRBD1 NA TRBV11-1
TGTGCCAGCAGCCAAGATGTGGCCAGCTACTACGAGCAGTACTTC CASSQDVASYYEQYF TRBJ2-7 NA NA TRBV3-1
TGTGCCAGCAGCTCGGGACAAGACTACGAGCAGTACTTC CASSSGQDYEQYF TRBJ2-7 NA few TRBV5-6
TGCAGTGCTCAACTAGCGGGAGGGCCCACCGGGGAGCTGTTTTTT CSAQLAGGPTGELFF TRBJ2-2 TRBD2 NA TRBV20-1
TGTGCCAGCAGCTCTCACAATCAGCCCCAGCATTTT CASSSHNQPQHF TRBJ1-5 NA NA TRBV7-9
TGCAGCGTCGAACCGGGACAGGGAGGGTATGAGCAGTTCTTC CSVEPGQGGYEQFF TRBJ2-1 TRBD1 many TRBV29-1
TGTGCCACATCCGGGACAGGGGTAGCAGATACGCAGTATTTT CATSGTGVADTQYF TRBJ2-3 TRBD1 few TRBV24-1
TGTGCCAGCGGTTCGGCCCCCACAGATACGCAGTATTTT CASGSAPTDTQYF TRBJ2-3 NA NA TRBV25-1
TGTGCCAGCACCATTCGCGGGGGCTACGAGCAGTACTTC CASTIRGGYEQYF TRBJ2-7 TRBD2 NA TRBV7-2
TGTGCCTTCAGTTTAGAAGGGACAGGGGGCCGGTACAATGAGCAGTTCTTC CAFSLEGTGGRYNEQFF TRBJ2-1 TRBD1 NA TRBV12-3/TRBV12-4
TGCGCCAGCAGCCAAGGCTACCGGGACAGACAAGAGACCCAGTACTTC CASSQGYRDRQETQYF TRBJ2-5 TRBD1 few TRBV4-3
TGTGCCAGCAGCATAGGGGACAGGGGGTACAATGAGCAGTTCTTC CASSIGDRGYNEQFF TRBJ2-1 TRBD1 many TRBV7-2
TGTGCCAGCAGCTTAGGGGGTAGAGGGATAATCTACGAGCAGTACTTC CASSLGGRGIIYEQYF TRBJ2-7 NA few TRBV7-2
TGCAGCGTTGAACGAAAGGGGCGCCCTGAAGCTTTCTTT CSVERKGRPEAFF TRBJ1-1 NA NA TRBV29-1
TGTGCCAGCAGTCCAACGAATAGGGGGAACGAGCAGTACTTC CASSPTNRGNEQYF TRBJ2-7 NA many TRBV12-3/TRBV12-4
TGTGCCAGCGCTTTGGGAACCGGGGAGCTGTTTTTT CASALGTGELFF TRBJ2-2 NA NA TRBV12-3/TRBV12-4
TGCAGTGCAAACAGGGGGCTCACTGAAGCTTTCTTT CSANRGLTEAFF TRBJ1-1 TRBD1 NA TRBV20-1
TGTGCCAGCAGCTACGGACCCGGGACAACCTCCTACGAGCAGTACTTC CASSYGPGTTSYEQYF TRBJ2-7 NA few TRBV7-6
TGCAGCGCGGGTTACAGGGTTTCGATAGATACGCAGTATTTT CSAGYRVSIDTQYF TRBJ2-3 NA few TRBV29-1
TGTGCCACCAGCAGAGATAACGGGGCAGCGTACGAGCAGTACTTC CATSRDNGAAYEQYF TRBJ2-7 NA few TRBV15
TGTGCCAGCACCCCCTTACTCTCTGGGGCCAACGTCCTGACTTTC CASTPLLSGANVLTF TRBJ2-6 NA few TRBV28
TGTGCCAGCAGTTTTTTGTCAAACTATGGCTACACCTTC CASSFLSNYGYTF TRBJ1-2 NA few TRBV12-3/TRBV12-4
TGTGCCAGCAGCGATAAGGGGGTGATGAACACTGAAGCTTTCTTT CASSDKGVMNTEAFF TRBJ1-1 NA few TRBV6-1
TGTGCCAGCAGGGAGACAGCTTACAGCTCCTACGAGCAGTACTTC CASRETAYSSYEQYF TRBJ2-7 NA few TRBV12-3/TRBV12-4
TGCGCCAGCAGCTTGGGGACTGCCGCTAGCACAGATACGCAGTATTTT CASSLGTAASTDTQYF TRBJ2-3 NA NA TRBV5-1
TGCAGTGCTCCCCCGAGGGGACTAGCGGGAGTCACCGGGGAGCTGTTTTTT CSAPPRGLAGVTGELFF TRBJ2-2 TRBD2 NA TRBV20-1
TGTGCCAGCAGCCCGACGCGCACAGATACGCAGTATTTT CASSPTRTDTQYF TRBJ2-3 NA many TRBV3-1
TGTGCCATCAGCCGCACTGACAGGGACACTGAAGCTTTCTTT CAISRTDRDTEAFF TRBJ1-1 TRBD1 few TRBV10-3
TGTGCCAGCACCCTGGATGGGGCATATGGCTACACCTTC CASTLDGAYGYTF TRBJ1-2 NA NA TRBV7-2
TGCGCCAGCAGCCAAGCTCCCAGGGGCGTCGAGACCCAGTACTTC CASSQAPRGVETQYF TRBJ2-5 NA few TRBV4-3
TGCGCCAGCAGCTTGGTAAAAAGGGGGAACACTGAAGCTTTCTTT CASSLVKRGNTEAFF TRBJ1-1 NA few TRBV5-1
TGTGCCAGCAGTTCCTGGGACAGAGCCAAAAACATTCAGTACTTC CASSSWDRAKNIQYF TRBJ2-4 TRBD1 many TRBV6-5
TGCGCCAGCAGCTCCCCTAGCGGGGGGGCGAACACCGGGGAGCTGTTTTTT CASSSPSGGANTGELFF TRBJ2-2 TRBD2 NA TRBV5-1
TGTGCCAGCAGCTTACGGGGAGGGGAGGGCTACACCTTC CASSLRGGEGYTF TRBJ1-2 NA NA TRBV5-5
TGTGCCAGCAGCGTAGTAGGGACAGGGCCAGATACGCAGTATTTT CASSVVGTGPDTQYF TRBJ2-3 TRBD1 NA TRBV9
TGTGCCAGCAGCCCGGGGCATCAGCCCCAGCATTTT CASSPGHQPQHF TRBJ1-5 NA NA TRBV7-2
TGCGCCAGCAGCTTGGCCGGTGGGGCCCGCGATGAGCAGTTCTTC CASSLAGGARDEQFF TRBJ2-1 NA few TRBV5-1
TGTGCCAGCAGTTTATTTGGGGAGGAAAAACTGTTTTTT CASSLFGEEKLFF TRBJ1-4 NA many TRBV12-3/TRBV12-4
TGTGCCAGCAGTCGCGGACAGGGTGGCACTGAAGCTTTCTTT CASSRGQGGTEAFF TRBJ1-1 TRBD1 many TRBV12-3/TRBV12-4
TGTGCCAGCAGCACATTTAAGGAGGATACGCAGTATTTT CASSTFKEDTQYF TRBJ2-3 NA NA TRBV11-2
TGTGCCAGCAGCCAAACAGGTATTGAGCAGTTCTTC CASSQTGIEQFF TRBJ2-1 NA many TRBV4-2
TGCAGTGCTAGCCCTAGTTCAGATACGCAGTATTTT CSASPSSDTQYF TRBJ2-3 NA NA TRBV20-1
TGCGCCAGCAGCCAAGACCGGGAGAGCTATCAGCCCCAGCATTTT CASSQDRESYQPQHF TRBJ1-5 NA few TRBV4-1